Included here is one T cell receptor (beta chain) sequence, with context. No cognate antigen has been identified for it. Base-call qualities are not available, and no considerably larger clone is one nucleotide away. This record comes from a study of molecular identifiers for immune sequencing clone quantification (dated by TCRdb to 2016 to 2018). At the level of the whole study: For a replicate experiment, RNA from approximately 20,000 or 100,000 naive CD8 T cells was divided into five aliquots, and four of the five aliquots were sequenced. The study was a methods study using CD8 T cells to benchmark molecular-identifier clustering-based TCR repertoire sequencing (MIDCIRS) and TCR RNA copy counting.

The method was PCR. Instrument used: NextSeq 500. Preparation of bulk TCR libraries followed a previously described approach, with the TCR primers listed in Table S5. Total RNA was purified with the Qiagen AllPrep DNA/RNA kit. Before any analysis, reads coming from multiple sequencing runs of the same library were combined into one pool. In the source study's methods: Reads were retained only if the reads had an exact TCR constant sequence, and the retained reads were trimmed to 150 nt and grouped according to their 12-nt molecular barcodes. Reads within each barcode group were sub-clustered using a 15% Levenshtein threshold, and quality-weighted consensus sequences were constructed for each RNA molecule. Non-functional sequences were removed, as were lower-count sequences one edit away from another. Based on fitting two negative binomial distributions, any barcode sub-cluster with under 20% of the maximum read count was discarded. The public sequencing data were trimmed at Q25 with fastp and processed into clonotypes with MiXCR by TCRdb, which kept only in-frame beta chains. Each CDR3 protein appears once, grouped with its most common genes and DNA. These V and J calls rely on TCRdb rather than the paper's analysis. The sample profile shows 460,000 or so distinct CDR3 sequences; under 30% of them were found once. The top ten constitute around 0.78% of the sample.

CDR3 length: 18 amino acids, cysteine to phenylalanine. Just the 54-base CDR3 DNA is kept, in frame starting at base 1. V ends up 6 bases short and J 3 bases short, with an unmatched junction base count of 15. The germline V gene (reference sequence) sets CDR1 to MNHEY and CDR2 to SMNVEV. Libraries of naive CD8 T cells were built from anywhere between about 17,000 and 1,000,000 sorted cells, with 10%, 30% or 50% of the purified RNA used. Naive CD8 T cells, defined as CD8+CD4-CCR7+CD45RA+, were FACS-sorted into RLT Plus buffer on a BD FACSAria II. To test detection sensitivity, Jurkat RNA equivalent to nine to ten TCR copies was spiked into samples of about 19,000-1,100,000 naive CD8 T cells. CD8 T cells were enriched using RosetteSep CD8+ T Cell Enrichment Cocktail and Ficoll-Paque, and the enriched cells then underwent ACK red cell lysis. The full study reports these points: When barcode sub-clustering was left out, chimeric consensus sequences inflated TCR diversity, with chimeras reaching as high as 47%. Modeling estimated 3 to 3.5 recovered TCR RNA copies per cell, compared with about 9.3 by digital PCR, which implies roughly 29% capture efficiency. Highly expanded clone sizes could be underestimated if identical TCR molecules share a barcode. The naive libraries included spiked-in Jurkat TCR RNA (roughly eleven copies' worth), and this Jurkat TCR RNA is not part of the donor repertoire. In CMV-specific effector cells, over 98% of molecules were held by clones above 20 RNA copies, whereas under 1% of molecules were held by such clones in naive cells. Spiked-in Jurkat TCR RNA equal to a single cell's worth was reported to be detectable even within 1,100,000 naive CD8 T cells.

The TCR comes from a human donor in good health. Some libraries in this study had Jurkat cell RNA spiked in. The rearranged chain carries TRBV27 and TRBJ2-4; TRBD2 fits 9 bases in the junction. The sample was naive CD8+ T cells from blood, with Jurkat cell RNA spiked in. The cell subset or site label, read with the paper, signifies: FACS-sorted CD8+CD4-CCR7+CD45RA+ naive T cells. At the DNA level, the sequence is TGTGCCAGCAGCCACGATGACAGCGGGGGGTTTGGCAAAAACATTCAGTACTTC. This translates into CASSHDDSGGFGKNIQYF.